What follows are 13 T cell receptor beta chains derived from one specimen sequenced in a study of T cell responses to AZD1222 COVID-19 vaccine. Profiled with immunoSEQ multiplex PCR; TCRdb holds only in-frame clones, not every one. This table holds about 160,000 clones, about 91% found once. The starting material was peripheral blood, obtained on day 0 of MenACWY control vaccination. The receptors derive from an adult in good health.

This chain connects TRBV10-3 to TRBJ1-3, with a tentative D call TRBD1 (5 bases). CDR1 is ENHRY, CDR2 SYGVKD, per germline. The CDR3 runs 11 residues. The ends were cut back, 11 bases at V and 8 bases at J, with 13 bases in the middle. As DNA, the CDR3 is TGTGCCGGGGCGAGAGGAGACACCATATATTTT. Its protein is CAGARGDTIYF.

The chain is built from TRBV28 and TRBJ2-3; D may be TRBD2 (6 bases). Germline assignment: CDR1 MDHEN and CDR2 SYDVKM. The CDR3 loop spans 16 amino acids. Trimming stripped 6 bases from V and 4 bases from J, with 20 bases between. The CDR3 here is CASSRPGLQVADTQYF. In nucleotides, the CDR3 is TGTGCCAGCAGCCGCCCGGGACTTCAGGTCGCAGATACGCAGTATTTT.

The chain combines TRBV24-1 with TRBJ2-5; TRBD1 matches at 8 bases. The junction had 5 bases not matched to a gene; V was cut back by 2 bases and J by 1 base. The CDR3 is 16 amino acids. From germline, CDR1 is KGHDR and CDR2 SFDVKD. The CDR3 protein is CATSDYRGFLQETQYF. The CDR3 nucleotides read TGTGCCACCAGTGATTACAGGGGGTTCCTCCAAGAGACCCAGTACTTC.

The rearrangement joins TRBV30 to TRBJ2-7; 9 bases align to TRBD1. Per the germline V gene, CDR1 is GTSNPN and CDR2 is SVGIG (reference sequence). J was trimmed by 3 bases and V by 7 bases; bases with no gene match: 10. CDR3 length equals 14 residues. The CDR3 here is CASVRGQGYYEQYF. The CDR3 DNA reads TGTGCCTCCGTTAGAGGACAGGGGTACTACGAGCAGTACTTC.

The chain uses TRBV4-1 and TRBJ1-6; 10 nucleotides line up with TRBD1. The junction had 13 bases not matched to a gene; V was cut back by 3 bases and J by 5 bases. CDR1 and CDR2 (germline): MGHRA, YSYEKL. This CDR3 has 19 residues. The CDR3 reads CASSHPGQGLKGHNSPLHF. The CDR3, as DNA: TGCGCCAGCAGCCATCCGGGACAGGGGTTAAAGGGGCATAATTCACCCCTCCACTTT.

This chain connects TRBV3-1 (or the pseudogene TRBV3-2) to TRBJ2-1; 7 bases map to TRBD2. This CDR3 is built from 20 residues. In germline, CDR1 is LGHDT, CDR2 YNNKEL (reference sequence). J lost 3 bases, V lost 6 bases, and 23 bases had no gene match. In DNA form, the CDR3 reads TGTGCCAGCAGTCCCTTCCGGGTCCGCGGGAGCCCCTCTGGCTACAATGAGCAGTTCTTC. This codes for CASSPFRVRGSPSGYNEQFF.

The V call is TRBV3-1 (or the pseudogene TRBV3-2), the J call TRBJ1-2; D is possibly TRBD1 (5 bases). The V gene lost 1 base and the J gene lost 4 bases, with 22 bases spanning the gap. Looked up from germline, CDR1 is LGHDT and CDR2 is YNNKEL (reference sequence). The CDR3 has 18 amino acids. The CDR3 DNA is TGTGCCAGCAGCCAAGGCTCTCCCGGGACCAGGATGATCTATGGCTACACCTTC. Translation: CASSQGSPGTRMIYGYTF.

Written as DNA, the CDR3 is TGTGCCAGCGGAAAAAGGTCTAATGAAAAACTGTTTTTT. The encoded protein is CASGKRSNEKLFF. The gene calls are TRBV5-8 and TRBJ1-4; D is undetermined. Germline CDR1 and CDR2: SGHTS and YDEGEE. CDR3 length: 13 amino acids. The V and J ends lost 7 bases and 3 bases respectively, with 10 bases between them. Looking up the rest from reference TRBV5-8 and TRBJ1-4 gives the full variable domain: EAGVTQSPTHLIKTRGQQATLRCSPISGHTSVYWYQQALGLGLQFLLWYDEGEERNRGNFPPRFSGRQFPNYSSELNVNALELEDSALYLCASGKRSNEKLFFGSGTQLSVL.

This rearrangement joins TRBV27 to TRBJ2-7; D possibly corresponds to TRBD2 (5 bases). The CDR3 contains 16 residues. Germline V gives CDR1 MNHEY, CDR2 SMNVEV (reference sequence). V was shortened by 6 bases and J by 3 bases, with 21 bases between the two germline ends. The CDR3: CASSPLLLVGNYEQYF. CDR3 nucleotides: TGTGCCAGCAGCCCCCTCCTCCTAGTCGGGAACTACGAGCAGTACTTC.

V and J are TRBV6-5 and TRBJ2-5, with D possibly called TRBD1 or TRBD2 (5 bases each). This CDR3 is 13 amino acids long. Trimming stripped 6 bases from V and 1 base from J, with 9 bases between. Germline values: CDR1 MNHEY, CDR2 SVGAGI. CDR3 DNA sequence: TGTGCCAGCAGCCGGGACCTCCAAGAGACCCAGTACTTC. It codes for CASSRDLQETQYF.

The V and J genes are TRBV29-1 and TRBJ2-1; 8 bases fit TRBD2. V was pared by 5 bases and J by 6 bases, with 9 bases of the junction left unmatched. Germline V gene data show CDR1 as SQVTM and CDR2 as ANQGSEA. CDR3 length: 14 residues. The CDR3 loop reads CSVSSGSGFNEQFF. The DNA of the CDR3 is TGCAGCGTTTCGAGCGGGAGCGGGTTCAATGAGCAGTTCTTC.

The gene calls are TRBV7-8 and TRBJ2-7; 11 bases agree with TRBD1. Germline V gives CDR1 SGHVS, CDR2 FQNEAQ. V lost 5 bases to trimming and J lost 5 bases; unmatched junction nucleotides: 2. The CDR3 is 13 residues long. CDR3 amino acids: CASSRDRGDEQYF. The CDR3 coding sequence is TGTGCCAGCAGCCGGGACAGGGGGGACGAGCAGTACTTC.

This sequence joins TRBV6-1 and TRBJ1-2; maybe TRBD1 (5 bases). Germline lookup yields CDR1 MNHNS and CDR2 SASEGT. Deletions cut 2 bases from V and 1 base from J, with 11 bases between. The CDR3 contains 15 residues. CDR3 nucleotides: TGTGCCAGCAGTGAAAGGGATAGGGGTAACTATGGCTACACCTTC. The encoded protein is CASSERDRGNYGYTF.